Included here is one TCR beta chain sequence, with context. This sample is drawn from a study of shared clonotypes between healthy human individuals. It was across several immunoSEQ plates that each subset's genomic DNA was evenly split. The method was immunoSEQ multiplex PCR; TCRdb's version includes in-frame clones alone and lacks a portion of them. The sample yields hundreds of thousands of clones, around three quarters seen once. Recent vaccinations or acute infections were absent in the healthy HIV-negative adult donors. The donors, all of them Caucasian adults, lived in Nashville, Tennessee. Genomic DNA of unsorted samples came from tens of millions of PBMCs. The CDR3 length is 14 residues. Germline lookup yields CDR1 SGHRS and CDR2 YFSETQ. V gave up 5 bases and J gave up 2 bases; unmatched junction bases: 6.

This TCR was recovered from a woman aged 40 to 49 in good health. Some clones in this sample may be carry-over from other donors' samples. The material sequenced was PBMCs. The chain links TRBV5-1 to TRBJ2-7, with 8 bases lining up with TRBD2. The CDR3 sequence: CASSQRGGTYEQYF. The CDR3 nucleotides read TGCGCCAGCAGTCAACGGGGGGGTACCTACGAGCAGTACTTC.